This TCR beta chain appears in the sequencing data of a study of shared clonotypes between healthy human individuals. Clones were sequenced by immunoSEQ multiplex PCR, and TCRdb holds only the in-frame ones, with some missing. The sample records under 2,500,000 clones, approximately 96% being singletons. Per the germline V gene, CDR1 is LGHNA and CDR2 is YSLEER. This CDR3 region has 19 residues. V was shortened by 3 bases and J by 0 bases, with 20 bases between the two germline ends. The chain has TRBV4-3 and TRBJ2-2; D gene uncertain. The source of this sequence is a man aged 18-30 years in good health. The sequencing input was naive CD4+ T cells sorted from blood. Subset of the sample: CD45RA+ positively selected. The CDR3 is CASSQEKGRARANTGELFF. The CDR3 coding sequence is TGCGCCAGCAGCCAGGAAAAGGGCCGAGCGCGCGCGAACACCGGGGAGCTGTTTTTT.